This T cell receptor beta chain was sequenced for a study of T cell repertoires in cytomegalovirus infection. Across the study: Newly reported HLA-C-restricted and thoroughly characterized HLA-B-restricted CMV epitopes were employed. The public TCR beta signatures pointed to both CMV infection and matching HLA type.

TCRdb called the reads again in MiXCR, with one record for every CDR3 protein. The top ten hold about an eighth of the sample, which has 750,000 to 900,000 distinct CDR3 sequences, almost 30% seen once. Whole-study findings and limits: HLA-C-restricted CMV clonotypes gave the most frequent clonotype in two of eight donors.

Turning to this clonotype: Its antigen is unidentified.

The source of this sequence is a human donor in good health (CMV status not recorded). Some clones in this sample may be carry-over from other donors' samples. The sample in question was cultured CD8+ T cells from PBMCs, obtained from culture after CMV antigen stimulation.

The CDR3 DNA sequence: TGCAGCGTTGAAGGGACTAGCGGGGGCCTAAACCAAGAGACCCAGTACTTC. Translating it yields CSVEGTSGGLNQETQYF. This rearrangement joins TRBV29-1 to TRBJ2-5, with 13 nucleotides matching TRBD2. Germline V lookup: CDR1 SQVTM, CDR2 ANQGSEA. Trimming removed 1 base from V and 0 bases from J; junction bases left unmatched: 5. This CDR3 is 17 amino acids long.